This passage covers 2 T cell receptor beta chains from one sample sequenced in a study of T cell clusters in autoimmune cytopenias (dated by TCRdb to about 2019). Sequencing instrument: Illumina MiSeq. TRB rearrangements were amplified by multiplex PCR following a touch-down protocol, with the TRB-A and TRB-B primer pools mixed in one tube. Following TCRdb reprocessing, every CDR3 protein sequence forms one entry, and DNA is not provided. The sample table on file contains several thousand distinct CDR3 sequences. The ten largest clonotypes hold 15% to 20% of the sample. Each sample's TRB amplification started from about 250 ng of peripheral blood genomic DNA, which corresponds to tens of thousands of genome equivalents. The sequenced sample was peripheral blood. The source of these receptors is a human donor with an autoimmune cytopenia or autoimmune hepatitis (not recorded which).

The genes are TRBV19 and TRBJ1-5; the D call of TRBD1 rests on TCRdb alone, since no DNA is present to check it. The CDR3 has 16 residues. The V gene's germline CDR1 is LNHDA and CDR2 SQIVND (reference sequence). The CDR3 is CASRPVGPGGFQPQHF.

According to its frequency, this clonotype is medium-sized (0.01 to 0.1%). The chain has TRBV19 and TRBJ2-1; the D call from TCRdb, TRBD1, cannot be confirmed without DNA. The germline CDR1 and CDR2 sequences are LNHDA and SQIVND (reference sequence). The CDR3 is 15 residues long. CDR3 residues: CASSIDRDKYNEQFF. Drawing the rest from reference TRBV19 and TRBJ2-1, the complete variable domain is DGGITQSPKYLFRKEGQNVTLSCEQNLNHDAMYWYRQDPGQGLRLIYYSQIVNDFQKGDIAEGYSVSREKKESFPLTVTSAQKNPTAFYLCASSIDRDKYNEQFFGPGTRLTVL.